Shown below are 3 T cell receptor beta chains from a single sample sequenced in a study of blood T cell repertoires in COVID-19. Profiled with immunoSEQ multiplex PCR; TCRdb holds only in-frame clones, not every one. The sample records some 300,000 clones, 80% to 90% being singletons. Sample: PBMCs or T cells enriched from blood (not recorded which). The receptor set was obtained from a man aged 30-40 years who had recovered from COVID-19.

The chain uses TRBV14 and TRBJ2-2; D gene uncertain. This CDR3 contains 13 residues. Germline lookup yields CDR1 SGHDN and CDR2 FVKESK. Trimming removed 5 bases from V and 6 bases from J, with 10 bases in between. The CDR3 loop is CASSLLESGELFF. The CDR3, as DNA: TGTGCCAGCAGCTTACTCGAATCCGGGGAGCTGTTTTTT.

This clone was picked up one time. This chain connects TRBV6-4 to TRBJ2-3; D gene ambiguous. This CDR3 is built from 11 residues. The V end was cut by 4 bases, the J end by 6 bases, with 5 bases between. Germline V gene data show CDR1 as MRHNA and CDR2 as SNTAGT. The CDR3 is CASSAGDTQYF. CDR3 in DNA: TGTGCCAGCAGTGCGGGTGATACGCAGTATTTT.

In this sample, this clone turned up a few times. V is TRBV4-1 and J is TRBJ2-7, with 8 positions matching TRBD2. In germline, CDR1 is MGHRA, CDR2 YSYEKL. With V trimmed by 4 bases and J by 4 bases, 12 bases remained unmatched. This CDR3 region has 16 residues. CDR3: CASSPGGSGGPYEQYF. The CDR3, as DNA: TGCGCCAGCAGCCCCGGCGGATCGGGAGGGCCTTACGAGCAGTACTTC.